The clone carrying this T cell receptor beta chain was detected a few times. This record belongs to a study of identical twins. Looked up from germline, CDR1 is SQVTM and CDR2 is ANQGSEA. The CDR3 consists of 13 residues. TCRdb re-derived calls from the 5' RACE reads in MiXCR, one entry per CDR3 protein. The data contain approximately 190,000 distinct CDR3 sequences, roughly 15% of them singletons. The sample also formed part of further work on T cells expressing NK-cell markers.

Sequencing was performed on CD8+ T cells sorted from blood. The gene calls are TRBV29-1 and TRBJ1-2; D gene ambiguous. The TCR was taken from a young woman in good health. CDR3 bases: TGCAGGGATGGTGGAGGATGGGACTATGGCTACACCTTC. Translation gives CRDGGGWDYGYTF.